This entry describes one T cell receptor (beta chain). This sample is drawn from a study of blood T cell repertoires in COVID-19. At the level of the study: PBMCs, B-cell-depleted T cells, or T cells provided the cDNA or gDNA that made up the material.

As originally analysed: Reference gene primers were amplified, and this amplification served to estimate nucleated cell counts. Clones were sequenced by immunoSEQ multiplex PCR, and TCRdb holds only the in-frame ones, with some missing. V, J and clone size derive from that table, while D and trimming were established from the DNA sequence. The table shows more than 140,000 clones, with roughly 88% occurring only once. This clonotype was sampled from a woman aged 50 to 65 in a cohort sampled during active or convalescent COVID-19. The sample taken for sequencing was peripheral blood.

The CDR3 region has the DNA TGTGCCACCAGCAAAACAGGGGGCACTGCAACTAATGAAAAACTGTTTTTT. Protein product: CATSKTGGTATNEKLFF. The chain links TRBV15 to TRBJ1-4; 9 bases are a match to TRBD1. Germline V gene sequence: CDR1 LNHNV, CDR2 YYDKDF (reference sequence). This CDR3 contains 17 residues. Germline trimming cut 4 bases from V and 0 bases from J; bases unmatched to any gene: 6.